The 15 T cell receptor beta chains in this list originate from one sample, sequenced in a study of brain T cells in children with intractable seizures. Clones were read by immunoSEQ multiplex PCR, and TCRdb kept only the in-frame ones, dropping some. Of over 20,000 clones listed, roughly 94% are singletons. Here the sequenced sample was peripheral blood, taken at surgery. The source is a boy younger than 18 with focal cortical dysplasia and intractable seizures.

The CDR3 coding sequence is TGTGCCAGCACCCCGCGACTGAACACTGAAGCTTTCTTT. It codes for CASTPRLNTEAFF. V usage is TRBV7-9 and J usage is TRBJ1-1, with D uncertain. The CDR3 spans 13 residues. The V and J ends lost 7 bases and 0 bases respectively, with 9 bases between them. Looked up from germline, CDR1 is SEHNR and CDR2 is FQNEAQ (reference sequence).

The V call is TRBV29-1, the J call TRBJ2-2; D is perhaps TRBD1 (6 bases). Germline-derived CDR1 and CDR2 are SQVTM and ANQGSEA. The CDR3 spans 14 residues. V was shortened by 4 bases and J by 1 base, with 10 bases between the two germline ends. The CDR3 here is CSVVRGLNTGELFF. In DNA, the CDR3 is TGCAGCGTTGTCAGGGGATTGAACACCGGGGAGCTGTTTTTT.

The genes are TRBV15 and TRBJ2-7, with 12 bases fitting TRBD2. Unmatched junction bases numbered 5, after V lost 0 bases and J lost 2 bases. The CDR3 length is 17 residues. Per germline, CDR1 LNHNV and CDR2 YYDKDF (reference sequence). The CDR3 loop is CATSRDVTSGGAYEQYF. CDR3 in DNA: TGTGCCACCAGCAGAGATGTGACTAGCGGGGGAGCCTACGAGCAGTACTTC.

The chain joins TRBV6-5 to TRBJ2-1; 10 bases align to TRBD2. V gave up 6 bases and J gave up 8 bases; unmatched junction bases: 7. This CDR3 spans 14 amino acids. Germline CDR1 reads MNHEY; CDR2 reads SVGAGI. CDR3: CASRRRGLADEQFF. CDR3 coding DNA: TGTGCCAGCAGACGACGCGGACTAGCGGATGAGCAGTTCTTC.

V is TRBV6-4 and J is TRBJ2-3; 9 bases align to TRBD2. CDR1 MRHNA and CDR2 SNTAGT come from the germline V gene. The CDR3 extends over 15 amino acids. The J segment lost 0 bases and the V segment lost 6 bases, leaving 4 bases of the junction unmatched. The CDR3 spells CASSPGTSSTDTQYF. The DNA of the CDR3 is TGTGCCAGCAGCCCCGGGACTAGCAGCACAGATACGCAGTATTTT.

The chain links TRBV6-5 to TRBJ2-3; D not resolved. The V end lost 5 bases, the J end lost 10 bases, and 16 bases lay between the germline ends. The CDR3 has 13 amino acids. Germline V gene data show CDR1 as MNHEY and CDR2 as SVGAGI. CDR3 bases: TGTGCCAGCAGTCCGAAAGTAGGCGAGGCGCAGTATTTT. This translates into CASSPKVGEAQYF.

This chain uses TRBV28 with TRBJ1-6; 7 bases line up with TRBD1. Germline CDR1 MDHEN, CDR2 SYDVKM. The CDR3 sequence is 15 residues long. V gave up 6 bases and J gave up 9 bases; unmatched junction bases: 11. As DNA, the CDR3 is TGTGCCAGCAGGAACAACAGGGGAACCGGTTCACCCCTCCACTTT. Translated, it gives CASRNNRGTGSPLHF.

DNA of the CDR3: TGTGCCAGCAGCGCCTCCTTAGGACAGGTCACCGGGGAGCTGTTTTTT. This encodes CASSASLGQVTGELFF. The chain links TRBV13 to TRBJ2-2, with TRBD1 matching 7 bases. Germline CDR1 and CDR2: PRHDT and FYEKMQ (reference sequence). The CDR3 runs 16 residues. J was trimmed by 4 bases and V by 5 bases; bases with no gene match: 10. Full variable domain (missing parts from reference TRBV13 and TRBJ2-2): AAGVIQSPRHLIKEKRETATLKCYPIPRHDTVYWYQQGPGQDPQFLISFYEKMQSDKGSIPDRFSAQQFSDYHSELNMSSLELGDSALYFCASSASLGQVTGELFFGEGSRLTVL.

The gene calls are TRBV28 and TRBJ2-1; TRBD2 matches at 11 bases. V lost 5 bases and J lost 8; bases outside the gene matches: 11. Germline CDR1 reads MDHEN; CDR2 reads SYDVKM. There are 16 residues in the CDR3. Here the CDR3 reads CASSPNGSGGDDEQFF. CDR3 in DNA: TGTGCCAGCAGTCCCAATGGTAGCGGGGGGGACGATGAGCAGTTCTTC.

This sequence joins TRBV28 and TRBJ1-2; 7 bases are shared with TRBD1. The CDR3 spans 13 residues. Germline V gene sequence: CDR1 MDHEN, CDR2 SYDVKM. V dropped 6 bases and J dropped 6; count of bases not matched to a gene: 7. The DNA of the CDR3 is TGTGCCAGCAGGGATGGAGGGGGCGATGGCTACACCTTC. As protein: CASRDGGGDGYTF.

This clone occurred a few times. The chain recombines TRBV19 with TRBJ2-2, with 15 nucleotides matching TRBD2. The CDR3 length is 19 residues. With 5 bases clipped from V and 1 base from J, the junction kept 8 bases outside the gene matches. The germline V gene encodes CDR1 LNHDA and CDR2 SQIVND (reference sequence). CDR3 nucleotide sequence: TGTGCCAGTAGTCCCGGACTAGCGGGAGGGCGGCTGAACACCGGGGAGCTGTTTTTT. Amino acid sequence: CASSPGLAGGRLNTGELFF.

The table lists this clone with a count of one. The chain combines TRBV27 with TRBJ2-7; D may correspond to TRBD1 or TRBD2 (7 bases each). The CDR3 runs 17 residues. V shed 3 bases and J shed 1 base, with 19 bases lying between them. CDR1 and CDR2 from the germline V gene are MNHEY and SMNVEV (reference sequence). The CDR3 region is CASSLDGGRGLSYEQYF. CDR3 coding DNA: TGTGCCAGCAGTTTGGATGGAGGGAGGGGGCTATCCTACGAGCAGTACTTC.

J is TRBJ2-7 and V is TRBV6-5; D remains ambiguous. Trimming stripped 0 bases from V and 0 bases from J, with 6 bases between. This CDR3 spans 14 amino acids. Per germline, CDR1 MNHEY and CDR2 SVGAGI. The CDR3 sequence: CASSYSSASYEQYF. Written as DNA, the CDR3 is TGTGCCAGCAGTTACTCGTCAGCCTCCTACGAGCAGTACTTC.

This chain connects TRBV7-8 to TRBJ1-6; 7 nucleotides align to TRBD1. The CDR3 sequence is 16 residues long. V was clipped by 5 bases and J by 13 bases; unmatched bases: 17. The germline gives CDR1 SGHVS, CDR2 FQNEAQ. CDR3 sequence: CASSNSEGDSALPLHF. The CDR3 nucleotides are TGTGCCAGCAGCAATTCCGAGGGGGACAGCGCCCTCCCCCTCCACTTT.

The rearrangement joins TRBV9 to TRBJ1-1; D call uncertain. The CDR3 runs 14 residues. Germline assignment: CDR1 SGDLS and CDR2 YYNGEE. The ends were cut back, 0 bases at V and 0 bases at J, with 6 bases in the middle. This chain's CDR3 is CASSVALLNTEAFF. CDR3 sequence (DNA): TGTGCCAGCAGCGTAGCTTTATTGAACACTGAAGCTTTCTTT. Looking up the rest from reference TRBV9 and TRBJ1-1 gives the full variable domain: DSGVTQTPKHLITATGQRVTLRCSPRSGDLSVYWYQQSLDQGLQFLIQYYNGEERAKGNILERFSAQQFPDLHSELNLSSLELGDSALYFCASSVALLNTEAFFGQGTRLTVV.